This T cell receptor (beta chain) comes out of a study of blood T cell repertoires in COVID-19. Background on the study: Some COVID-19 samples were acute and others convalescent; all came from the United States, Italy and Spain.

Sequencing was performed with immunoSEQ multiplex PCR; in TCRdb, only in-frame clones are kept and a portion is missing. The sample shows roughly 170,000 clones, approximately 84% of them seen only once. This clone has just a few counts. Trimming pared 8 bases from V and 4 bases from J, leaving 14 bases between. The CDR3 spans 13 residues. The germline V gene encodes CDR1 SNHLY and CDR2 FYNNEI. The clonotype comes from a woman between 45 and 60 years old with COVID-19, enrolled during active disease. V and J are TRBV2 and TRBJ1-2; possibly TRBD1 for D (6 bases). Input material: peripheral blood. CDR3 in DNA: TGTGCCAGCTGGGAGGGGGTCGGCTATGGCTACACCTTC. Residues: CASWEGVGYGYTF.